A single sample is the source of the 21 T cell receptor beta chains below, sequenced in a study of blood T cells in healthy people across ages. Next came a second PCR, run for about 7 to 12 cycles, which used a sample-barcoded 5' primer along with a J-beta primer mix. TCRdb reprocessed the 5' RACE reads with MiXCR, giving one entry per CDR3 protein. The sample yields 1.5 million to 2 million distinct CDR3 sequences, roughly 32% seen once. The specimen sequenced was blood. These receptors were obtained from a woman aged 30 to 39 in good health.

The V call is TRBV15, the J call TRBJ1-2; 10 positions match TRBD1. Germline V gives CDR1 LNHNV, CDR2 YYDKDF (reference sequence). The V and J ends lost 5 bases and 4 bases, in that order; junction bases with no gene match: 7. The CDR3 is 15 residues long. The CDR3 loop is CATSGGTGAGYGYTF. DNA for the CDR3: TGTGCCACCAGCGGGGGGACAGGGGCAGGCTATGGCTACACCTTC. The entire variable domain, with the rest obtained from reference TRBV15 and TRBJ1-2, is as follows: DAMVIQNPRYQVTQFGKPVTLSCSQTLNHNVMYWYQQKSSQAPKLLFHYYDKDFNNEADTPDNFQSRRPNTSFCFLDIRSPGLGDTAMYLCATSGGTGAGYGYTFGSGTRLTVV.

V and J are TRBV6-5 and TRBJ2-5, with a tentative D call TRBD2 (6 bases). Germline V gene data show CDR1 as MNHEY and CDR2 as SVGAGI. CDR3 length: 18 residues. Trimming pared 5 bases from V and 5 bases from J, leaving 27 bases between. The CDR3 loop reads CASSNRDASRGFPETQYF. As DNA, the CDR3 is TGTGCCAGCAGTAACCGGGACGCGTCTCGGGGGTTCCCGGAGACCCAGTACTTC.

Many counts were recorded for this clonotype. The chain joins TRBV27 to TRBJ1-1, with D unresolved. CDR3 length equals 13 residues. Trimming left V 6 bases short and J 2 bases short, with 10 bases between. From germline, CDR1 is MNHEY and CDR2 SMNVEV (reference sequence). The CDR3 DNA is TGTGCCAGCAGCTTTTCCCTCAACACTGAAGCTTTCTTT. Its protein product is CASSFSLNTEAFF.

This clonotype was picked up a small number of times. A much larger clone sits a single nucleotide away, making a read error possible. The chain is built from TRBV3-1 and TRBJ1-2; a possible D gene is TRBD1 (5 bases). V lost 2 bases to trimming and J lost 2 bases, with 6 bases between them. The CDR3 sequence is 13 residues long. Per the germline V gene, CDR1 is LGHDT and CDR2 is YNNKEL (reference sequence). This CDR3 is CASSQRQNYGYTF. The CDR3 DNA is TGTGCCAGCAGCCAACGACAGAACTATGGCTACACCTTC.

The CDR3 spells CASSLIGGGGEQYF. Here the CDR3 DNA reads TGCGCCAGCAGCTTGATAGGGGGAGGGGGCGAGCAGTACTTC. The chain couples TRBV5-1 to TRBJ2-7, with a weak D call TRBD2 (7 bases). Trimming stripped 1 base from V and 6 bases from J, with 14 bases between. There are 14 residues in the CDR3. Germline V gene lookup returns CDR1 SGHRS and CDR2 YFSETQ.

J is TRBJ2-7 and V is TRBV20-1; D possibly matches TRBD1 or TRBD2 (5 bases each). Germline CDR1 is DFQATT and CDR2 is SNEGSKA (reference sequence). The CDR3 length is 15 residues. The V and J ends lost 7 bases and 3 bases respectively, with 22 bases between them. In nucleotides, the CDR3 is TGCAGTGTCAGAGGGACCGACGGAGGCTTCTACGAGCAGTACTTC. Its protein is CSVRGTDGGFYEQYF.

This sequence joins TRBV20-1 and TRBJ1-6; perhaps TRBD1 as D (5 bases). Germline lookup yields CDR1 DFQATT and CDR2 SNEGSKA (reference sequence). V lost 8 bases to trimming and J lost 2 bases, with 13 bases between them. The CDR3 extends over 14 amino acids. The CDR3 DNA reads TGCAGTTCCTCAGGGAGGGCCTATAATTCACCCCTCCACTTT. The encoded protein is CSSSGRAYNSPLHF.

The CDR3: CSAREGTDTEAFF. CDR3 nucleotide sequence: TGCAGTGCTAGAGAAGGGACGGACACTGAAGCTTTCTTT. The V call is TRBV20-1, the J call TRBJ1-1, with TRBD1 as a possible D gene (5 bases). V was trimmed by 0 bases and J by 3 bases, leaving 8 bases between them. Germline V gene data show CDR1 as DFQATT and CDR2 as SNEGSKA (reference sequence). The CDR3 is made up of 13 amino acids.

The rearrangement joins TRBV5-1 to TRBJ1-1; maybe TRBD1 (6 bases). Germline-derived CDR1 and CDR2 are SGHRS and YFSETQ. Trimming cost V 4 bases and J 1 base, with 20 bases left between them. This CDR3 is 17 amino acids long. CDR3 DNA: TGCGCCAGCAGCCACCGTGGTTTTGCAGGGGCGAACACTGAAGCTTTCTTT. As protein: CASSHRGFAGANTEAFF.

This clonotype was detected ten times or more. The chain employs TRBV4-1 and TRBJ2-3, with a possible D match to TRBD1 (6 bases). The CDR3 runs 15 residues. Germline CDR1 is MGHRA and CDR2 is YSYEKL. V lost 4 bases to trimming and J lost 6 bases, with 17 bases between them. CDR3 region: CASSLRRSGEDTQYF. For the CDR3, the DNA is TGCGCCAGCAGCCTTAGGCGCTCAGGGGAGGATACGCAGTATTTT.

Many counts were recorded for this clonotype. The chain couples TRBV2 to TRBJ2-3; TRBD2 matches 10 bases. Germline CDR1 is SNHLY and CDR2 is FYNNEI. Losses at the gene ends were 9 bases for V and 4 bases for J; bases not matched to a gene: 10. CDR3 length: 15 residues. Written as DNA, the CDR3 is TGTGCCAGTTCCCCGATAGCGGGGGGCCCAGATACGCAGTATTTT. This encodes CASSPIAGGPDTQYF.

The chain recombines TRBV13 with TRBJ2-5; D might be TRBD2 (5 bases). V was cut by 5 bases and J by 11 bases, with 21 bases left in between. The CDR3 runs to 14 residues. Germline loops: CDR1 PRHDT, CDR2 FYEKMQ (reference sequence). The CDR3 DNA reads TGTGCCAGCAGCCAACCAAGGACTCGAGGCAAGCAGTACTTC. Translating it yields CASSQPRTRGKQYF.

There are a few counts of this clonotype. CDR3 nucleotide sequence: TGTGCCAGCGGATTGAGAGTCTACGAGCAGTACTTC. It translates to CASGLRVYEQYF. V gene TRBV28 combines with J gene TRBJ2-7; no firm D call. The germline V gene has CDR1 MDHEN and CDR2 SYDVKM. V lost 8 bases to trimming and J lost 3 bases, with 11 bases between them. This CDR3 has 12 residues. Variable domain in full (rest from reference TRBV28 and TRBJ2-7): DVKVTQSSRYLVKRTGEKVFLECVQDMDHENMFWYRQDPGLGLRLIYFSYDVKMKEKGDIPEGYSVSREKKERFSLILESASTNQTSMYLCASGLRVYEQYFGPGTRLTVT.

CDR3 region: CSARDEYGGALNEQFF. The CDR3 bases are TGCAGTGCTAGAGACGAATACGGGGGGGCGTTAAATGAGCAGTTCTTC. The genes are TRBV20-1 and TRBJ2-1; 8 bases line up with TRBD2. Trimming removed 0 bases from V and 7 bases from J; junction bases left unmatched: 11. Germline V CDR1 and CDR2: DFQATT, SNEGSKA (reference sequence). The CDR3 consists of 16 residues.

This clonotype was observed at least ten times. The gene calls are TRBV4-1 and TRBJ2-3; D possibly corresponds to TRBD2 (6 bases). The CDR3 sequence is 13 residues long. V lost 2 bases, J lost 4 bases, and 7 bases lay in between. CDR1 and CDR2 (germline): MGHRA, YSYEKL. CDR3 bases: TGCGCCAGCAGCCAAACGGGGGCAGATACGCAGTATTTT. This sequence encodes CASSQTGADTQYF.

There are many counts of this clonotype. The chain links TRBV28 to TRBJ1-5; a weak D match, TRBD1 (6 bases). The CDR3 extends over 14 amino acids. V was trimmed by 6 bases and J by 2 bases, leaving 11 bases between them. CDR1 MDHEN and CDR2 SYDVKM come from the germline V gene. Here the CDR3 DNA reads TGTGCCAGCAGCCTACAGGGTGGCAATCAGCCCCAGCATTTT. Translated: CASSLQGGNQPQHF.

The V gene is TRBV14, the J gene TRBJ2-5, with D unresolved. Germline-derived CDR1 and CDR2 are SGHDN and FVKESK. V lost 0 bases to trimming and J lost 5 bases, with 7 bases between them. The CDR3 length is 13 residues. In DNA form, the CDR3 reads TGTGCCAGCAGCCAAGATATATGGGAGACCCAGTACTTC. It specifies CASSQDIWETQYF.

Only a few counts were recorded for this clonotype. This chain uses TRBV9 with TRBJ1-6; weak D call: TRBD1 (5 bases). The CDR3 spans 15 residues. Germline-derived CDR1 and CDR2 are SGDLS and YYNGEE. V was clipped by 4 bases and J by 10 bases, with 18 bases between them. The CDR3 region is CASSRTTDGGSPLHF. The CDR3 nucleotides are TGTGCCAGCAGCCGGACCACGGACGGGGGGTCACCCCTCCACTTT.

This chain uses TRBV11-1 with TRBJ2-1; TRBD2 matches 12 bases. Germline loops: CDR1 SGHAT, CDR2 FQDESV (reference sequence). V was clipped by 5 bases and J by 0 bases; unmatched bases: 20. The CDR3 has 22 amino acids. CDR3 coding DNA: TGTGCCAGCAGCACATCCTCCCCGGGACTAGCGGGCGAATCAAGCTCCTACAATGAGCAGTTCTTC. Its translation is CASSTSSPGLAGESSSYNEQFF.

In nucleotides, the CDR3 is TGTGCCAGTAATACGGCAATTAGAGATCAGCCCCAGCATTTT. It specifies CASNTAIRDQPQHF. The rearrangement links TRBV19 to TRBJ1-5; D call uncertain. The V end lost 7 bases, the J end lost 5 bases, and 15 bases lay between the germline ends. CDR3 length: 14 amino acids. Germline V gene lookup returns CDR1 LNHDA and CDR2 SQIVND (reference sequence).

J is TRBJ2-7 and V is TRBV24-1; 7 bases match TRBD2. CDR3 length equals 15 residues. Unmatched junction bases numbered 8, after V lost 5 bases and J lost 2 bases. Per the germline V gene, CDR1 is KGHDR and CDR2 is SFDVKD. The CDR3 bases are TGTGCCACCAGTGGTCGCCGGGAGGCTACCTACGAGCAGTACTTC. Translating it yields CATSGRREATYEQYF.